The text below deals with one TCR beta chain. Its antigen remains unknown. The CDR3 runs to 14 residues. V gave up 3 bases and J gave up 4 bases, with 12 bases separating them. Per the germline V gene, CDR1 is MGHRA and CDR2 is YSYEKL. This sample was included in a study of cytomegalovirus exposure and HLA in healthy donors. Broader study findings: When a later analysis was performed, an Asian-associated ancestry cluster reportedly had fewer N-insertions than the approximately 690-donor mean.

PCR employed 60 Vbeta and 13 Jbeta primers. The protocol was immunoSEQ multiplex PCR, while the TCRdb copy is restricted to in-frame clones and leaves out a portion. The sample lists fewer than 200,000 clones; roughly 80% were seen once. This chain joins TRBV4-1 and TRBJ2-5; D is possibly TRBD2 (7 bases). This TCR derives from a male donor in good health and CMV-seronegative. Sequenced sample: PBMCs. CDR3 amino acids: CASSQWGGAETQYF. The CDR3 bases are TGCGCCAGCAGCCAGTGGGGGGGGGCAGAGACCCAGTACTTC.